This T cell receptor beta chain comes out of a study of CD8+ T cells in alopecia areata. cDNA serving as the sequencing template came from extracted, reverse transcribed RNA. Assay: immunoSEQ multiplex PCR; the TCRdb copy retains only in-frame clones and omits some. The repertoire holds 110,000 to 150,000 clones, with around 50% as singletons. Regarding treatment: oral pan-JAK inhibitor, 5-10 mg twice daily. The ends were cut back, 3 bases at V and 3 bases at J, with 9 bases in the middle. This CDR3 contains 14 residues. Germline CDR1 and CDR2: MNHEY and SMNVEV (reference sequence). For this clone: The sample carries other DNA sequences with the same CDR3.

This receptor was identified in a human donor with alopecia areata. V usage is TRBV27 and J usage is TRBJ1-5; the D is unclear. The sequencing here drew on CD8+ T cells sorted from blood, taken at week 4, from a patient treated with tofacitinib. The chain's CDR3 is CASSLLGSNQPQHF. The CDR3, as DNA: TGTGCCAGCAGTTTGCTGGGGTCCAATCAGCCCCAGCATTTT.